This TCR beta chain was recovered during a study of Graves' ophthalmopathy and Graves' hyperthyroidism. Looking at the study overall: Peripheral blood was collected at initial diagnosis, before any treatment. Study-level points and caveats: A model built from 13 signatures distinguished ophthalmopathy from stable hyperthyroidism with approximately 89% sensitivity and approximately 80% specificity.

This clonotype appeared many times. The antigen is not known. RNA transcripts were the source from which TCR beta CDR3 regions were amplified. Second-round multiplex PCR came after first-round RT-PCR with HTBI primers. TCRdb reprocessed the multiplex PCR reads with MiXCR, giving one entry per CDR3 protein. Of about 220,000 distinct CDR3 sequences in the sample, about 22% were seen once. In this cohort, patients with other autoimmune diseases, uncontrolled infections, pregnancy or lactation were excluded. The CDR3 runs 11 residues. V was trimmed by 4 bases and J by 0 bases, leaving 2 bases between them. Germline-derived CDR1 and CDR2 are SGHRS and YFSETQ.

The chain carries TRBV5-1 and TRBJ2-7; D ambiguous. The sample was peripheral blood. The origin of this receptor is a woman aged 45-65 years with Graves' ophthalmopathy. CDR3 sequence: CASSTSYEQYF. The DNA of the CDR3 is TGCGCCAGCAGCACCTCCTACGAGCAGTACTTC.